The rows below give T cell receptor beta chains drawn from one sample of a study of PD-L1 blockade in urothelial cancer. Data came from immunoSEQ multiplex PCR; TCRdb stores just in-frame clones and leaves some out. The table includes approximately 110,000 clones, over 75% detected once. The material sequenced was PBMCs, taken around atezolizumab (anti-PD-L1) treatment. Source of these receptors: a man aged 45 to 65 with urothelial cancer. Both conserved end residues are part of each CDR3. The D gene is left open where the match is weak. Clone size is shown for a subset of rows, as once, few, many or a class of expanded clone.

clone size: NA; V gene: TRBV6-5; J gene: TRBJ1-6; D gene: NA; CDR3 DNA: TGTGCCAGCAGTTACAGTTCGAGCTCCTATAATTCACCCCTCCACTTT; CDR3 protein: CASSYSSSSYNSPLHF
clone size: NA; V gene: TRBV5-8; J gene: TRBJ2-3; D gene: TRBD1; CDR3 DNA: TGTGCCAGCAGCTTGGGGGACAGGGATGCAGATACGCAGTATTTT; CDR3 protein: CASSLGDRDADTQYF
clone size: NA; V gene: TRBV6-1; J gene: TRBJ2-1; D gene: NA; CDR3 DNA: TGTGCCAGCAGTGAGGCTGTTCGGGGGGCTGAGCAGTTCTTC; CDR3 protein: CASSEAVRGAEQFF
clone size: NA; V gene: TRBV25-1; J gene: TRBJ2-5; D gene: TRBD2; CDR3 DNA: TGTGCCAGCAGTGAATCGGGAGGACGTGGGACCCAGTACTTC; CDR3 protein: CASSESGGRGTQYF
clone size: few; V gene: TRBV4-1; J gene: TRBJ2-7; D gene: NA; CDR3 DNA: TGCGCCAGCAGCCAATCACAGGGCTCCGAGCAGTACTTC; CDR3 protein: CASSQSQGSEQYF
clone size: NA; V gene: TRBV5-1; J gene: TRBJ2-1; D gene: TRBD2; CDR3 DNA: TGCGCCAGCAGAGGACTAGCGGAGCGCTACAATGAGCAGTTCTTC; CDR3 protein: CASRGLAERYNEQFF
clone size: NA; V gene: TRBV5-1; J gene: TRBJ2-1; D gene: TRBD2; CDR3 DNA: TGCGCCAGCAGCTTGGTTCTAGCGGGAGGAGGCGAGCAGTTCTTC; CDR3 protein: CASSLVLAGGGEQFF
clone size: NA; V gene: TRBV28; J gene: TRBJ1-6; D gene: NA; CDR3 DNA: TGTGCCAGCAGCCCCATGTCTAGCTCCTATAATTCACCCCTCCACTTT; CDR3 protein: CASSPMSSSYNSPLHF
clone size: NA; V gene: TRBV30; J gene: TRBJ2-1; D gene: NA; CDR3 DNA: TGTGCCTGGAGTGTTAGGCAGGGGTGGACTGAGCAGTTCTTC; CDR3 protein: CAWSVRQGWTEQFF
clone size: NA; V gene: TRBV6-5; J gene: TRBJ1-1; D gene: NA; CDR3 DNA: TGTGCCACCCAGGGAGGGAGGAACACTGAAGCTTTCTTT; CDR3 protein: CATQGGRNTEAFF
clone size: once; V gene: TRBV28; J gene: TRBJ2-5; D gene: TRBD1; CDR3 DNA: TGTGCCAGCAGACAGGGGGGCGGTGAGACCCAGTACTTC; CDR3 protein: CASRQGGGETQYF
clone size: few; V gene: TRBV19; J gene: TRBJ1-1; D gene: NA; CDR3 DNA: TGTGCCAGTAGGCTGGAGGCTGAAGCTTTCTTT; CDR3 protein: CASRLEAEAFF
clone size: once; V gene: TRBV30; J gene: TRBJ2-3; D gene: TRBD1; CDR3 DNA: TGTGCCTGGACCGAATTCCGGGACAGGGGAAATACGCAGTATTTT; CDR3 protein: CAWTEFRDRGNTQYF
clone size: NA; V gene: TRBV28; J gene: TRBJ2-7; D gene: TRBD2; CDR3 DNA: TGTGCCAGCAGTTTACGAGGAGCGGGAGGCTACGAGCAGTACTTC; CDR3 protein: CASSLRGAGGYEQYF
clone size: NA; V gene: TRBV2; J gene: TRBJ1-6; D gene: TRBD1; CDR3 DNA: TGTGCCAGCGGGACAGGGGAGAATTCACCCCTCCACTTT; CDR3 protein: CASGTGENSPLHF
clone size: NA; V gene: TRBV10-3; J gene: TRBJ1-1; D gene: NA; CDR3 DNA: TGTGCCATCAGTGGTCCACAGGGCTTGGGCACTGAAGCTTTCTTT; CDR3 protein: CAISGPQGLGTEAFF
clone size: few; V gene: TRBV2; J gene: TRBJ1-2; D gene: NA; CDR3 DNA: TGTGCCAGCAGTGACTCAGGGGCGTTCGGCTACACCTTC; CDR3 protein: CASSDSGAFGYTF
clone size: NA; V gene: TRBV9; J gene: TRBJ2-5; D gene: NA; CDR3 DNA: TGTGCCAGCAGCGTAGCACAGAGCCAAGAGACCCAGTACTTC; CDR3 protein: CASSVAQSQETQYF
clone size: NA; V gene: TRBV6-5; J gene: TRBJ2-2; D gene: TRBD1; CDR3 DNA: TGTGCCAGCAGACCGACAGGGAGCACCGGGGAGCTGTTTTTT; CDR3 protein: CASRPTGSTGELFF
clone size: NA; V gene: TRBV7-9; J gene: TRBJ2-3; D gene: NA; CDR3 DNA: TGTGCCAGCAGCTTAAGGGCGGCCGGGGTCAGCACAGATACGCAGTATTTT; CDR3 protein: CASSLRAAGVSTDTQYF
clone size: NA; V gene: TRBV11-2; J gene: TRBJ1-6; D gene: TRBD1; CDR3 DNA: TGTGCCAGCAGCAGGGACAGACATAATTCACCCCTCCACTTT; CDR3 protein: CASSRDRHNSPLHF
clone size: NA; V gene: TRBV9; J gene: TRBJ2-3; D gene: TRBD2; CDR3 DNA: TGTGCCAGCAGCTCCGCCGGGACTACCATTACGCAGTATTTT; CDR3 protein: CASSSAGTTITQYF